Listed below are T cell receptor beta chains from one sample, sequenced in a study of Graves' ophthalmopathy and Graves' hyperthyroidism. MiXCR, applied by TCRdb to the multiplex PCR reads, yields one record per CDR3 protein. The sample consists of hundreds of thousands of distinct CDR3 sequences, roughly two fifths of them appearing once. The sequencing input was peripheral blood. The receptor source for this set is an adult man with Graves' ophthalmopathy. Both conserved end residues are part of each CDR3. Fields, in order: clone size, J gene, V gene, D gene, CDR3 protein. The D gene is left open where the match is weak. Only part of the rows carry a size: once, few, many, or a class if the clone is expanded.

size: few
J: TRBJ1-4
V: TRBV6-6
D: -
CDR3: CASTPDSGEKLFF

size: -
J: TRBJ2-2
V: TRBV7-9
D: -
CDR3: CASSLMGAGELFF

size: -
J: TRBJ1-2
V: TRBV10-3
D: TRBD1
CDR3: CAIRASGQGYGYTF

size: -
J: TRBJ2-7
V: TRBV19
D: -
CDR3: CASSHADSWYEQYF

size: many
J: TRBJ1-2
V: TRBV29-1
D: TRBD1
CDR3: CSAGQDLYGYTF

size: few
J: TRBJ1-4
V: TRBV4-1
D: -
CDR3: CASSQDRRVKLFF

size: few
J: TRBJ2-7
V: TRBV7-2
D: TRBD1
CDR3: CASSLGGTGRTEQYF

size: -
J: TRBJ2-6
V: TRBV15
D: -
CDR3: CATTWAGTNVLTF

size: many
J: TRBJ2-7
V: TRBV20-1
D: TRBD1
CDR3: CSAWTGDEQYF

size: few
J: TRBJ1-5
V: TRBV19
D: TRBD1
CDR3: CASIPTTGGWGEPQHF

size: many
J: TRBJ1-1
V: TRBV2
D: -
CDR3: CASRAGPEAFF

size: few
J: TRBJ1-5
V: TRBV20-1
D: -
CDR3: CSADLRGTNQPQHF

size: few
J: TRBJ2-7
V: TRBV7-9
D: -
CDR3: CASSGLAKPYEQYF

size: -
J: TRBJ1-2
V: TRBV24-1
D: -
CDR3: CATSDLNIPPGYTF

size: few
J: TRBJ1-1
V: TRBV19
D: TRBD1
CDR3: CATQRTGGITEAFF

size: few
J: TRBJ2-7
V: TRBV20-1
D: -
CDR3: CSAPFYYEQYF

size: few
J: TRBJ1-1
V: TRBV11-2
D: -
CDR3: CASSLGPEGHTEAFF

size: many
J: TRBJ1-1
V: TRBV5-1
D: TRBD1
CDR3: CASSSGQGMNTEAFF

size: few
J: TRBJ1-3
V: TRBV11-2
D: TRBD1
CDR3: CASSLIGGQSDSGNTIYF

size: -
J: TRBJ1-2
V: TRBV7-9
D: TRBD1
CDR3: CASSFAGTGLGYTF

size: few
J: TRBJ2-2
V: TRBV7-9
D: -
CDR3: CASTSRGPPGELFF

size: -
J: TRBJ2-1
V: TRBV7-3
D: -
CDR3: CASSEAGNEQFF

size: few
J: TRBJ1-3
V: TRBV7-9
D: -
CDR3: CASSQDRPGVGNTIYF

size: -
J: TRBJ2-7
V: TRBV6-5
D: -
CDR3: CASSYVQGRQYF

size: -
J: TRBJ2-7
V: TRBV5-1
D: TRBD2
CDR3: CASSLVAGGPMMEQYF

size: -
J: TRBJ1-5
V: TRBV10-3
D: -
CDR3: CAIRLGGNQPQHF

size: many
J: TRBJ1-5
V: TRBV7-2
D: -
CDR3: CASSLAGRDQPQHF

size: many
J: TRBJ2-7
V: TRBV7-9
D: -
CDR3: CASSLAQLVSSEQYF

size: -
J: TRBJ2-5
V: TRBV10-3
D: TRBD1
CDR3: CASSSRTGGVETQYF

size: -
J: TRBJ2-7
V: TRBV11-1
D: TRBD1
CDR3: CASSQIGGEDGQYF